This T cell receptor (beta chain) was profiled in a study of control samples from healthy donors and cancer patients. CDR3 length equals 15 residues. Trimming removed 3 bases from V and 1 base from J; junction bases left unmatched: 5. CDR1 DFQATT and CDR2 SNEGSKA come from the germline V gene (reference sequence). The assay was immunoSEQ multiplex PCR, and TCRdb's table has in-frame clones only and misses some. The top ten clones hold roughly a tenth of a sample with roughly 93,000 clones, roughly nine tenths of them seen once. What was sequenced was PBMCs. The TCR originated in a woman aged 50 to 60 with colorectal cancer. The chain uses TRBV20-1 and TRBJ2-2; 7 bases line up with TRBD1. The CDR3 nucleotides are TGCAGTGCTAGTAAAGGGGGCAGGAACACCGGGGAGCTGTTTTTT. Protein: CSASKGGRNTGELFF.